These 18 T cell receptor beta chains originate from one sample sequenced in a study of cytotoxic CD8 clonotypes in ibrutinib-treated CLL. Clones were sequenced by immunoSEQ multiplex PCR, and TCRdb holds only the in-frame ones, with some missing. The sample has nearly 100,000 clones, around 73% seen once. Here the sequenced sample was PBMCs, taken after 12 months of ibrutinib treatment. These receptors were taken from a human donor with chronic lymphocytic leukemia.

This clone has just a few counts. This chain connects TRBV7-2 to TRBJ2-2; no reliable D call. The CDR3 runs 14 residues. CDR1 and CDR2 (germline): SGHTA, FQGNSA. Trimming pared 0 bases from V and 6 bases from J, leaving 8 bases between. The CDR3 protein is CASSLAQDAGELFF. CDR3 sequence (DNA): TGTGCCAGCAGCTTAGCGCAGGACGCCGGGGAGCTGTTTTTT.

The V gene is TRBV9, the J gene TRBJ2-1, with 9 bases that match TRBD1. Trimming cost V 0 bases and J 12 bases; bases outside gene matches: 7. Per germline, CDR1 SGDLS and CDR2 YYNGEE. This CDR3 spans 14 amino acids. The CDR3 nucleotides are TGTGCCAGCAGCGTAGAAGGACAGGGGTTGGGGCAGTTCTTC. It specifies CASSVEGQGLGQFF.

The chain links TRBV11-2 to TRBJ2-3; D is undetermined. Looked up from germline, CDR1 is SGHAT and CDR2 is FQNNGV. Deletions cut 1 base from V and 0 bases from J, with 5 bases between. The CDR3 has 14 residues. The chain's CDR3 is CASSLVRSTDTQYF. The CDR3 region has the DNA TGTGCCAGCAGCTTAGTACGGAGCACAGATACGCAGTATTTT.

The J gene is TRBJ2-4, the V gene TRBV7-2; 8 bases agree with TRBD2. J gave up 7 bases and V 5 bases, and 7 bases lay outside the gene matches. The germline V gene has CDR1 SGHTA and CDR2 FQGNSA. CDR3 size: 14 residues. In DNA, the CDR3 is TGTGCCAGCAGCAAAGGAGCGGGGGCGAACATTCAGTACTTC. Protein product: CASSKGAGANIQYF.

The J gene is TRBJ1-6, the V gene TRBV7-2; 10 bases agree with TRBD1. The CDR3 length is 19 residues. The V segment lost 2 bases and the J segment 2 bases; nucleotides outside the gene matches: 9. CDR1 is SGHTA and CDR2 is FQGNSA in the germline V gene. CDR3 protein: CASSLYRTGGGTYNSPLHF. The CDR3 DNA sequence: TGTGCCAGCAGCTTATATAGGACAGGGGGTGGCACCTATAATTCACCCCTCCACTTT.

The chain is built from TRBV9 and TRBJ2-5; D possibly matches TRBD1 or TRBD2 (5 bases each). Germline loops: CDR1 SGDLS, CDR2 YYNGEE. The CDR3 spans 13 residues. Trimming took 4 bases from V and 6 from J, leaving 13 bases between them. CDR3 DNA: TGTGCCAGCAGCCTCGACAGCGGTAAGACCCAGTACTTC. It encodes CASSLDSGKTQYF.

J is TRBJ2-1 and V is TRBV30; D is unclear. CDR3 size: 12 residues. Trimming shortened V by 0 bases and J by 3 bases, and 3 bases separated the two germline ends. The germline V gene has CDR1 GTSNPN and CDR2 SVGIG (reference sequence). The CDR3 DNA is TGTGCCTGGAGTGTAGTCTACAATGAGCAGTTCTTC. This codes for CAWSVVYNEQFF.

The chain couples TRBV7-2 to TRBJ1-5; TRBD1 is a possible D gene (5 bases). The germline V gene has CDR1 SGHTA and CDR2 FQGNSA. The CDR3 runs to 14 residues. The germline V and J ends were trimmed by 1 base and 4 bases, with 8 bases remaining between them. The CDR3 loop reads CASSLVGGNQPQHF. The CDR3 DNA is TGTGCCAGCAGCTTAGTTGGGGGGAATCAGCCCCAGCATTTT. Full variable domain (missing parts from reference TRBV7-2 and TRBJ1-5): GAGVSQSPSNKVTEKGKDVELRCDPISGHTALYWYRQSLGQGLEFLIYFQGNSAPDKSGLPSDRFSAERTGGSVSTLTIQRTQQEDSAVYLCASSLVGGNQPQHFGDGTRLSIL.

This chain connects TRBV10-3 to TRBJ2-2; D gene ambiguous. V lost 3 bases and J lost 1, with 3 bases in between. Looked up from germline, CDR1 is ENHRY and CDR2 is SYGVKD. The CDR3 totals 13 residues. The CDR3 DNA sequence: TGTGCCATCAGTGAAGAGAACACCGGGGAGCTGTTTTTT. Translated, it gives CAISEENTGELFF.

This clone has just a few counts. CDR3: CASSLSMETQYF. The CDR3 region has the DNA TGCGCCAGCAGCTTGTCTATGGAGACCCAGTACTTC. V and J are TRBV5-1 and TRBJ2-5; D is undetermined. The germline V gene has CDR1 SGHRS and CDR2 YFSETQ. Trimming cost V 1 base and J 5 bases, with 6 bases left between them. The CDR3 extends over 12 amino acids.

This rearrangement joins TRBV27 to TRBJ1-1; D remains ambiguous. The germline V and J ends were trimmed by 3 bases and 3 bases, with 8 bases remaining between them. Per germline, CDR1 MNHEY and CDR2 SMNVEV (reference sequence). The CDR3 covers 13 residues. CDR3 amino acids: CASSFGRDTEAFF. The CDR3 DNA sequence: TGTGCCAGCAGTTTCGGGAGGGACACTGAAGCTTTCTTT.

The rearrangement uses TRBV10-1 and TRBJ1-2; 9 bases line up with TRBD1. V shed 6 bases and J 2 bases; nucleotides not matched to a gene: 4. The CDR3 is 14 amino acids. The germline gives CDR1 WNHNN, CDR2 SYGVQD (reference sequence). CDR3 in DNA: TGCGCCAGCAGCCCCGGGACAGGGAACTATGGCTACACCTTC. Amino acid sequence: CASSPGTGNYGYTF.

The chain joins TRBV6-6 to TRBJ1-3; D remains ambiguous. The CDR3 is made up of 15 amino acids. Germline V gene data show CDR1 as MNHNY and CDR2 as SVGAGI (reference sequence). Trimming removed 8 bases at V and 1 base at J, with 15 bases between. CDR3 loop: CASSLGKQSGNTIYF. The CDR3 DNA reads as TGTGCCAGCTCACTGGGAAAGCAATCTGGAAACACCATATATTTT.

This clone was counted only a few times. This chain connects TRBV11-3 to TRBJ1-1; 9 bases match TRBD1. The CDR3 extends over 15 amino acids. Losses at the gene ends were 5 bases for V and 11 bases for J; bases not matched to a gene: 15. Germline CDR1 reads SGHNT; CDR2 reads YENEEA. The CDR3 here is CASSNRDRAMRRAFF. The DNA of the CDR3 is TGTGCCAGCAGCAACCGGGACAGGGCGATGAGAAGGGCTTTCTTT.

This clone came up a few times. This chain uses TRBV28 with TRBJ1-2, with 8 positions matching TRBD1. The ends lost 6 bases at V and 7 bases at J; junction bases unmatched: 7. CDR1 MDHEN and CDR2 SYDVKM come from the germline V gene. CDR3 length equals 13 residues. The CDR3 nucleotides are TGTGCCAGCAGAGACAGGGACAGGCTTGGCTACACCTTC. Its translation is CASRDRDRLGYTF.

There are a few counts of this clone. Other DNA sequences from this sample encode an identical CDR3 as well. The chain couples TRBV6-6 to TRBJ1-3, with a possible D match to TRBD1 (6 bases). Looked up from germline, CDR1 is MNHNY and CDR2 is SVGAGI (reference sequence). This CDR3 has 13 residues. V lost 5 bases and J 4 bases, leaving 9 bases between the germline ends. CDR3 in amino acids: CASSPGEGNTIYF. The DNA of the CDR3 is TGTGCCAGCAGTCCAGGGGAGGGAAACACCATATATTTT.

The chain has TRBV19 and TRBJ2-5, with 8 bases that match TRBD1. This CDR3 is built from 13 residues. Germline trimming cut 9 bases from V and 9 bases from J; bases unmatched to any gene: 12. The germline CDR1 and CDR2 sequences are LNHDA and SQIVND (reference sequence). The CDR3 spells CASTSQGARAQYF. CDR3 nucleotides: TGTGCCAGCACAAGTCAGGGGGCGCGGGCCCAGTACTTC. Based on the CDR3 plus reference TRBV19 and TRBJ2-5, the full variable domain is DGGITQSPKYLFRKEGQNVTLSCEQNLNHDAMYWYRQDPGQGLRLIYYSQIVNDFQKGDIAEGYSVSREKKESFPLTVTSAQKNPTAFYLCASTSQGARAQYFGPGTRLLVL.

V gene TRBV4-2 combines with J gene TRBJ2-7; possible D gene TRBD1, 6 bases. Germline-derived CDR1 and CDR2 are LGHNA and YNFKEQ. CDR3 length: 16 amino acids. Deletions cut 0 bases from V and 7 bases from J, with 19 bases between. As DNA, the CDR3 is TGTGCCAGCAGCCAAGATCTTGGGGGCCTACGAATTGAGCAGTACTTC. Amino acid sequence: CASSQDLGGLRIEQYF.